These 31 T cell receptor beta chains share one sample of origin, sequenced in a study of cytomegalovirus exposure and HLA in healthy donors. 13 Jbeta primers and 60 Vbeta primers were used for the PCR. The method was immunoSEQ multiplex PCR; TCRdb's version includes in-frame clones alone and lacks a portion of them. The sample yields about 83,000 clones, around 78% seen once. The sequencing sample was made of PBMCs. The receptors derive from a man aged 18 to 35 in good health and CMV-seropositive.

Here the CDR3 DNA reads TGTGCCAGTAGTATCAGGGCAGGAACTGAAGCTTTCTTT. Protein product: CASSIRAGTEAFF. This chain connects TRBV19 to TRBJ1-1; TRBD1 is a possible D gene (5 bases). The CDR3 has 13 amino acids. Per germline, CDR1 LNHDA and CDR2 SQIVND (reference sequence). Trimming removed 3 bases at V and 5 bases at J, with 10 bases between.

The chain couples TRBV19 to TRBJ2-7; D uncertain. The V gene's germline CDR1 is LNHDA and CDR2 SQIVND (reference sequence). The V gene lost 4 bases and the J gene lost 7 bases, with 14 bases spanning the gap. The CDR3 is made up of 13 amino acids. For the CDR3, the DNA is TGTGCCAGTAGTAGCTCCTCCTCGACTGAGCAGTACTTC. Translated, it gives CASSSSSSTEQYF. Full variable domain (missing parts from reference TRBV19 and TRBJ2-7): DGGITQSPKYLFRKEGQNVTLSCEQNLNHDAMYWYRQDPGQGLRLIYYSQIVNDFQKGDIAEGYSVSREKKESFPLTVTSAQKNPTAFYLCASSSSSSTEQYFGPGTRLTVT.

The chain links TRBV10-2 to TRBJ2-4; the match to TRBD2 covers 8 bases. This CDR3 is built from 16 residues. Losses at the gene ends were 9 bases for V and 2 bases for J; bases not matched to a gene: 12. Germline CDR1 reads WSHSY; CDR2 reads SAAADI. This chain's CDR3 is CASIGDGRATKNIQYF. The CDR3 DNA sequence: TGCGCCAGTATTGGGGACGGGAGGGCGACCAAAAACATTCAGTACTTC.

This chain joins TRBV10-1 and TRBJ2-1, with 9 bases matching TRBD2. The CDR3 sequence is 14 residues long. In germline, CDR1 is WNHNN, CDR2 SYGVQD (reference sequence). J gave up 6 bases and V 3 bases, and 3 bases lay outside the gene matches. In DNA, the CDR3 is TGCGCCAGCAGTGATTTTAGCGGGAGCAATGAGCAGTTCTTC. Translating it yields CASSDFSGSNEQFF.

This rearrangement joins TRBV7-9 to TRBJ2-3; 11 bases align to TRBD2. The CDR3 sequence is 15 residues long. Germline CDR1 is SEHNR and CDR2 is FQNEAQ (reference sequence). The trim removed 3 bases at V and 7 bases at J, leaving 6 bases unmatched. The CDR3 region is CASSFTSGRSYTQYF. The CDR3 DNA reads TGTGCCAGCAGCTTCACTAGCGGGAGATCTTATACGCAGTATTTT.

This clone was seen just once. This sequence joins TRBV5-1 and TRBJ1-2; 8 bases are shared with TRBD1. CDR3 length: 14 amino acids. Germline trimming cut 2 bases from V and 6 bases from J; bases unmatched to any gene: 6. Looked up from germline, CDR1 is SGHRS and CDR2 is YFSETQ. The CDR3 DNA reads as TGCGCCAGCAGCTTAGCGGGACAGGATCATGGCTACACCTTC. Its translation: CASSLAGQDHGYTF.

V usage is TRBV5-6 and J usage is TRBJ1-1; D is perhaps TRBD1 (6 bases). The V end lost 4 bases, the J end lost 2 bases, and 15 bases lay between the germline ends. Germline CDR1 is SGHDT and CDR2 is YYEEEE. This CDR3 contains 15 residues. This CDR3 is CASSPTTGLNTEAFF. The DNA of the CDR3 is TGTGCCAGCAGCCCTACGACAGGCCTCAACACTGAAGCTTTCTTT.

The chain joins TRBV28 to TRBJ1-1; 10 bases match TRBD1. This CDR3 comprises 14 residues. The V gene end was trimmed by 5 bases and the J gene end by 5 bases; junction bases not matched to a gene: 5. CDR1 and CDR2 (germline): MDHEN, SYDVKM. Here the CDR3 DNA reads TGTGCCAGCAGTCCTGGGACAGGGGTTACTGAAGCTTTCTTT. Its protein product is CASSPGTGVTEAFF.

The chain couples TRBV6-5 to TRBJ2-1; the match to TRBD2 covers 12 bases. CDR3 length: 14 amino acids. Per germline, CDR1 MNHEY and CDR2 SVGAGI. Germline trimming cut 6 bases from V and 6 bases from J; bases unmatched to any gene: 3. The CDR3 region is CASSTGLAGNEQFF. CDR3 DNA sequence: TGTGCCAGCAGCACGGGACTAGCGGGCAATGAGCAGTTCTTC.

The chain uses TRBV28 and TRBJ2-2; D may be TRBD2 (6 bases). Germline V gene lookup returns CDR1 MDHEN and CDR2 SYDVKM. Trimming pared 10 bases from V and 0 bases from J, leaving 15 bases between. The CDR3 spans 15 residues. For the CDR3, the DNA is TGTGCCACCCTCCGGGACTTTACGAACACCGGGGAGCTGTTTTTT. Amino acids: CATLRDFTNTGELFF.

The rearrangement uses TRBV6-1 and TRBJ2-1, with TRBD2 as a possible D gene (6 bases). V was clipped by 2 bases and J by 2 bases, with 16 bases between them. This CDR3 region has 17 residues. CDR1 MNHNS and CDR2 SASEGT come from the germline V gene. The CDR3 bases are TGTGCCAGCAGTGAAAGGGCAATCGGGAGCACCTACAATGAGCAGTTCTTC. Amino acids: CASSERAIGSTYNEQFF.

This clone occurred once. The chain joins TRBV9 to TRBJ1-2; D gene ambiguous. Trimming shortened V by 0 bases and J by 7 bases, and 7 bases separated the two germline ends. This CDR3 is 12 amino acids long. The germline CDR1 and CDR2 sequences are SGDLS and YYNGEE. CDR3 nucleotides: TGTGCCAGCAGCGTAGCTACTTTTGGCTACACCTTC. It specifies CASSVATFGYTF.

The V call is TRBV23-1, the J call TRBJ2-3; TRBD1 matches 7 bases. TRBV23-1 is identified as an open reading frame with a role that is uncertain. The V segment lost 6 bases and the J segment 3 bases; nucleotides outside the gene matches: 12. This CDR3 spans 16 amino acids. The CDR3 region has the DNA TGCGCCAGCAGCCCTGGACAGGTCGCGTGTACAGATACGCAGTATTTT. This translates into CASSPGQVACTDTQYF.

The chain has TRBV11-2 and TRBJ2-7; D is unresolved. The CDR3 totals 14 residues. Trimming took off 1 base at V and 2 bases at J, with 9 bases between the two ends. Per the germline V gene, CDR1 is SGHAT and CDR2 is FQNNGV. The CDR3, as DNA: TGTGCCAGCAGCTTAGTTAGCCGACCCTACGAGCAGTACTTC. The encoded protein is CASSLVSRPYEQYF.

The chain is built from TRBV4-1 and TRBJ2-7, with 8 bases that match TRBD2. CDR1 and CDR2 from the germline V gene are MGHRA and YSYEKL. Trimming at V came to 2 bases and at J to 3 bases, leaving 6 bases not matched to a gene. There are 15 residues in the CDR3. As DNA, the CDR3 is TGCGCCAGCAGCCAATCCCGGGAGGGCCACTACGAGCAGTACTTC. Its translation: CASSQSREGHYEQYF.

The chain links TRBV14 to TRBJ1-1; D call uncertain. The CDR3 is 15 amino acids. V was pared by 2 bases and J by 1 base, with 11 bases between. The germline V gene encodes CDR1 SGHDN and CDR2 FVKESK. The CDR3 DNA reads as TGTGCCAGCAGCCAAAAGATCCACGGGAACACTGAAGCTTTCTTT. This translates into CASSQKIHGNTEAFF.

The V and J genes are TRBV7-3 and TRBJ2-2; unclear D gene. V dropped 1 base and J dropped 6 bases, with 6 bases sitting between them. Germline-derived CDR1 and CDR2 are SGHTA and FQGTGA. The CDR3 contains 13 residues. The CDR3 loop reads CASSLMFSGELFF. DNA for the CDR3: TGTGCCAGCAGCTTAATGTTCTCCGGGGAGCTGTTTTTT.

The chain links TRBV13 to TRBJ2-5, with 8 positions matching TRBD1. The CDR3 spans 15 residues. From germline, CDR1 is PRHDT and CDR2 FYEKMQ (reference sequence). Trimming at V came to 2 bases and at J to 2 bases, leaving 4 bases not matched to a gene. This CDR3 reads CASSLSGTGQETQYF. The CDR3 nucleotides read TGTGCCAGCAGCTTATCGGGGACAGGACAAGAGACCCAGTACTTC.

The gene calls are TRBV27 and TRBJ2-1; no clear D. The V gene lost 4 bases and the J gene lost 3 bases, with 4 bases spanning the gap. This CDR3 has 12 residues. CDR1 is MNHEY, CDR2 SMNVEV, per germline (reference sequence). CDR3 DNA: TGTGCCAGCAGTTCTAACTACAATGAGCAGTTCTTC. It yields the protein CASSSNYNEQFF.

CDR3 sequence (DNA): TGTGCCAGCAGCCCTACTAGCGGGATGAACACCGGGGAGCTGTTTTTT. This encodes CASSPTSGMNTGELFF. The rearrangement uses TRBV7-9 and TRBJ2-2; TRBD2 agrees at 10 bases. The length of the CDR3 is 16 residues. With 5 bases clipped from V and 1 base from J, the junction kept 4 bases outside the gene matches. Germline CDR1 and CDR2: SEHNR and FQNEAQ (reference sequence).

The chain employs TRBV28 and TRBJ2-7, with D possibly TRBD1 on 6 matching bases. This CDR3 spans 14 amino acids. With 10 bases removed from V and 2 bases from J, the gap between germline ends came to 18 bases. Germline loops: CDR1 MDHEN, CDR2 SYDVKM. The CDR3 reads CATDNRDTTYEQYF. CDR3 nucleotide sequence: TGTGCCACCGATAACCGGGACACAACCTACGAGCAGTACTTC. The variable domain in full, completed from reference TRBV28 and TRBJ2-7, reads DVKVTQSSRYLVKRTGEKVFLECVQDMDHENMFWYRQDPGLGLRLIYFSYDVKMKEKGDIPEGYSVSREKKERFSLILESASTNQTSMYLCATDNRDTTYEQYFGPGTRLTVT.

The rearrangement joins TRBV2 to TRBJ2-1; D not resolved. The germline gives CDR1 SNHLY, CDR2 FYNNEI. The CDR3 extends over 11 amino acids. Trimming removed 4 bases at V and 13 bases at J, with 11 bases between. The CDR3 sequence is CASSALINQFF. The CDR3 DNA reads TGTGCCAGCAGTGCGCTAATAAACCAGTTCTTC.

The chain couples TRBV19 to TRBJ2-1; no clear D. Germline values: CDR1 LNHDA, CDR2 SQIVND (reference sequence). The length of the CDR3 is 12 residues. Trimming pared 6 bases from V and 6 bases from J, leaving 9 bases between. The CDR3 sequence: CASSRVSNEQFF. The DNA of the CDR3 is TGTGCCAGTAGCCGGGTGTCCAATGAGCAGTTCTTC.

The V gene is TRBV10-2, the J gene TRBJ2-5; D unclear. The CDR3 is made up of 15 amino acids. Trimming cost V 0 bases and J 1 base, with 9 bases left between them. Germline loops: CDR1 WSHSY, CDR2 SAAADI. The CDR3, as DNA: TGCGCCAGCAGTGAGTCGATAGAACGCCAAGAGACCCAGTACTTC. This encodes CASSESIERQETQYF.

The chain uses TRBV29-1 and TRBJ2-7; D is uncertain. The CDR3 spans 13 residues. V dropped 4 bases and J dropped 6 bases, with 16 bases sitting between them. The V gene's germline CDR1 is SQVTM and CDR2 ANQGSEA. DNA of the CDR3: TGCAGCGTTGTCCTTACAGTTCCTGGCGAGCAGTACTTC. This sequence encodes CSVVLTVPGEQYF.

This clone was detected only once. The chain couples TRBV7-6 to TRBJ2-7, with D possibly being TRBD1 (6 bases). CDR3 length: 14 residues. The V gene's germline CDR1 is SGHVS and CDR2 FNYEAQ. V dropped 4 bases and J dropped 3 bases, with 13 bases sitting between them. DNA of the CDR3: TGTGCCAGCAGCTCGGACAGCCGCAACTACGAGCAGTACTTC. It codes for CASSSDSRNYEQYF.

This chain connects TRBV13 to TRBJ1-5, with unresolved D. Germline assignment: CDR1 PRHDT and CDR2 FYEKMQ (reference sequence). With 4 bases removed from V and 0 bases from J, the gap between germline ends came to 7 bases. This CDR3 has 14 residues. For the CDR3, the DNA is TGTGCCAGCAGCTACAGAGCTAGCAATCAGCCCCAGCATTTT. It yields the protein CASSYRASNQPQHF.

The chain uses TRBV5-1 and TRBJ1-3; the D gene is possibly TRBD1 (6 bases). Germline CDR1 is SGHRS and CDR2 is YFSETQ. This CDR3 has 14 residues. V dropped 3 bases and J dropped 0 bases, with 7 bases sitting between them. The CDR3 region is CASSSQGSGNTIYF. CDR3 in DNA: TGCGCCAGCAGCTCACAGGGCTCTGGAAACACCATATATTTT.

The count of this clone is one. CDR3 in amino acids: CASSDWTSAQETQYF. CDR3 in DNA: TGTGCCAGCAGTGATTGGACTAGCGCACAAGAGACCCAGTACTTC. The chain combines TRBV6-1 with TRBJ2-5, with 9 bases that match TRBD2. The trim removed 3 bases at V and 2 bases at J, leaving 4 bases unmatched. Per the germline V gene, CDR1 is MNHNS and CDR2 is SASEGT. The CDR3 is 15 residues long.

V gene TRBV6-5 combines with J gene TRBJ1-5; TRBD1 might be the D (5 bases). CDR1 and CDR2 (germline): MNHEY, SVGAGI. The CDR3 is 14 amino acids. Trimming left V 0 bases short and J 11 bases short, with 14 bases between. The CDR3 region has the DNA TGTGCCAGCAGTTACTCGATTGCGGGGGAAGCCCAGCATTTT. Its translation: CASSYSIAGEAQHF.

V gene TRBV5-1 combines with J gene TRBJ1-2, with D perhaps TRBD1 (6 bases). The V and J ends lost 4 bases and 0 bases respectively, with 13 bases between them. This CDR3 has 15 amino acids. Per the germline V gene, CDR1 is SGHRS and CDR2 is YFSETQ. The CDR3 here is CASSRGTLTNYGYTF. CDR3 sequence (DNA): TGCGCCAGCAGCCGAGGGACATTAACTAACTATGGCTACACCTTC. The variable domain in full, completed from reference TRBV5-1 and TRBJ1-2, reads KAGVTQTPRYLIKTRGQQVTLSCSPISGHRSVSWYQQTPGQGLQFLFEYFSETQRNKGNFPGRFSGRQFSNSRSEMNVSTLELGDSALYLCASSRGTLTNYGYTFGSGTRLTVV.